This T cell receptor (beta chain) was captured by sequencing in a study of CD8+ T cells in alopecia areata. Study conclusions and caveats: In scalp and blood, many expanded lesional clones persisted during tofacitinib. Across lesional scalp, and particularly alopecia totalis/universalis, clonality surpassed that of normal scalp.

cDNA reverse transcribed from extracted RNA served as the sequencing template. Some clones are missing from TCRdb's copy, which holds only in-frame ones; the method was immunoSEQ multiplex PCR. The table records about 220,000 clones, more than 45% of them present only once. The germline gives CDR1 SNHLY, CDR2 FYNNEI. Trimming pared 5 bases from V and 1 base from J, leaving 6 bases between. The CDR3 extends over 12 amino acids. Note on this clone: Antigen unknown.

Treatment described: oral pan-JAK inhibitor, 5-10 mg twice daily. Sample: CD4+ T cells sorted from blood, taken at week 4, from a patient treated with tofacitinib. The sequence derives from a human donor with alopecia areata. The J gene is TRBJ2-7, the V gene TRBV2; D is unresolved. CDR3 in DNA: TGTGCCAGCAGTTTTAATTCCTACGAGCAGTACTTC. Translating gives CASSFNSYEQYF.